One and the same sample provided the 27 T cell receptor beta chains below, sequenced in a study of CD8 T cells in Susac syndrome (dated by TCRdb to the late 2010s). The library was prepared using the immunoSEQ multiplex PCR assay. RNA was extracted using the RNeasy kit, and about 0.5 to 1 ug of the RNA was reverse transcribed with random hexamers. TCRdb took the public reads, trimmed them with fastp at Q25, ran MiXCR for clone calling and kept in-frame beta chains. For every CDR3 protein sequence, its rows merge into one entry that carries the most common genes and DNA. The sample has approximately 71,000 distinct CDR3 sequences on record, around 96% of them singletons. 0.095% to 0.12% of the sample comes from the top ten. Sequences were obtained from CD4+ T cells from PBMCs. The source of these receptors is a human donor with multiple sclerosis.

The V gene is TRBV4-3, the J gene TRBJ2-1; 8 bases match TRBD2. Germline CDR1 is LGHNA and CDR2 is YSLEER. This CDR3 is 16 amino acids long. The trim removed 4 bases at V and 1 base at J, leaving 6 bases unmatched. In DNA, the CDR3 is TGCGCCAGCAGCCTTGCAAAGCGGGGGTCCTACAATGAGCAGTTCTTC. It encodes CASSLAKRGSYNEQFF.

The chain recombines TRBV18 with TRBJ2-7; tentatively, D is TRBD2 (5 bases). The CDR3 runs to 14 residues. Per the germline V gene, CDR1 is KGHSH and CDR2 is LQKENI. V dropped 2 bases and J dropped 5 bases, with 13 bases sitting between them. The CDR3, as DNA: TGTGCCAGCTCACCATCGTCCGGGCGGGACGAGCAGTACTTC. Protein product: CASSPSSGRDEQYF.

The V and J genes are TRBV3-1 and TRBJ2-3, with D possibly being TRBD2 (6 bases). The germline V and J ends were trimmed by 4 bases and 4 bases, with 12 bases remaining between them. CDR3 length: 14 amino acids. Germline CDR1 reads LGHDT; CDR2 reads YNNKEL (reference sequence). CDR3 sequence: CASSRQWGADTQYF. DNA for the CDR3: TGTGCCAGCAGCCGGCAGTGGGGGGCAGATACGCAGTATTTT.

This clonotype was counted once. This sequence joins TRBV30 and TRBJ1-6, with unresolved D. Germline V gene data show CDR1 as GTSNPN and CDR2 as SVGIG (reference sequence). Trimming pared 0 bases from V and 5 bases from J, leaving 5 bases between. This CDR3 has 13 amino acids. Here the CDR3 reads CAWSVLDNSPLHF. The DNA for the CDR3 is TGTGCCTGGAGTGTCTTGGATAATTCACCCCTCCACTTT.

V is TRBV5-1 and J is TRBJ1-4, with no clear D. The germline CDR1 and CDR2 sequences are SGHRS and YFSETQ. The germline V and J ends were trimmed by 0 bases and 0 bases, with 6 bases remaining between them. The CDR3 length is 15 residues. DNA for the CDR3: TGCGCCAGCAGCTTGGGAAGAGCAACTAATGAAAAACTGTTTTTT. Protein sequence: CASSLGRATNEKLFF.

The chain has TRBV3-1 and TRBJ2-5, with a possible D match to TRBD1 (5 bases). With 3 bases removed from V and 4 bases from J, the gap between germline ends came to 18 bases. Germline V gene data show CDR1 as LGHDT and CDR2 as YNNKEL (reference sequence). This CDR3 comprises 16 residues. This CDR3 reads CASSHRVQGYLETQYF. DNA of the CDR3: TGTGCCAGCAGCCACAGAGTCCAGGGTTATCTAGAGACCCAGTACTTC.

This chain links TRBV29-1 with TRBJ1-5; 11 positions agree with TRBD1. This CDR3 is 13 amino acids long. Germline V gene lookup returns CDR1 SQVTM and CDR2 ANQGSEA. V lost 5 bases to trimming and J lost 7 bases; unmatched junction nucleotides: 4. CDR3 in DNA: TGCAGCGTTCGGGACAGGGGGAACCAGCCCCAGCATTTT. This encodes CSVRDRGNQPQHF.

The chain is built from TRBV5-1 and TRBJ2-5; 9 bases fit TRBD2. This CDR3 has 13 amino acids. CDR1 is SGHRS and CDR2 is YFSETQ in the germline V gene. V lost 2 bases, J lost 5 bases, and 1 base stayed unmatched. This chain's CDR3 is CASSLGLAETQYF. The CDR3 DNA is TGCGCCAGCAGCTTAGGACTAGCGGAGACCCAGTACTTC.

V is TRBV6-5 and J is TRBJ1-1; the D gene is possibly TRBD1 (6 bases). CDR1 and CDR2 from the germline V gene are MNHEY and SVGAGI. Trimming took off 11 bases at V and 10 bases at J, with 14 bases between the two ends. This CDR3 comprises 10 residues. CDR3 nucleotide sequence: TGTGCCGACAGGAGGAACCGAGCTTTCTTT. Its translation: CADRRNRAFF.

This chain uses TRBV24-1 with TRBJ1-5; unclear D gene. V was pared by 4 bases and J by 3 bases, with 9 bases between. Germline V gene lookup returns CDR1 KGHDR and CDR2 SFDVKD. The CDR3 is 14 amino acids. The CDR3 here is CATSDSDFNQPQHF. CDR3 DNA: TGTGCCACCAGTGACTCGGACTTCAATCAGCCCCAGCATTTT.

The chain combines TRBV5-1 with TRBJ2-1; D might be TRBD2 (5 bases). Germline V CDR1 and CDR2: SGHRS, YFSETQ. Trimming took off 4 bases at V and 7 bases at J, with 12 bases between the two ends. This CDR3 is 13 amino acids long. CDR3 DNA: TGCGCCAGCAGCCCGGACTCGCTGAATGAGCAGTTCTTC. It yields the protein CASSPDSLNEQFF.

CDR3 region: CASSRMENYGYTF. The CDR3 DNA reads as TGTGCCAGCAGCCGAATGGAGAACTATGGCTACACCTTC. This chain joins TRBV6-2 or TRBV6-3 and TRBJ1-2, with D uncertain. CDR1 MNHEY and CDR2 SVGEGT come from the germline V gene. Trimming pared 6 bases from V and 2 bases from J, leaving 10 bases between. The CDR3 is 13 residues long.

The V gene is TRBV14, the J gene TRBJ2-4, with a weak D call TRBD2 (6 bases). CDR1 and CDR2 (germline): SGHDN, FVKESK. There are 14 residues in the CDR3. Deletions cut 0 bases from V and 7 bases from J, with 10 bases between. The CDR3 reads CASSQDAGWNIQYF. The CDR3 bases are TGTGCCAGCAGCCAAGATGCGGGATGGAACATTCAGTACTTC.

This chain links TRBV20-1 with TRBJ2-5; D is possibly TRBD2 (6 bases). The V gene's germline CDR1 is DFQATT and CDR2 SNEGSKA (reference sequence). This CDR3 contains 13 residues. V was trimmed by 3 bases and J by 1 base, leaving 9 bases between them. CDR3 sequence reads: CSARSGGQETQYF. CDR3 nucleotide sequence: TGCAGTGCTAGGTCCGGGGGCCAAGAGACCCAGTACTTC.

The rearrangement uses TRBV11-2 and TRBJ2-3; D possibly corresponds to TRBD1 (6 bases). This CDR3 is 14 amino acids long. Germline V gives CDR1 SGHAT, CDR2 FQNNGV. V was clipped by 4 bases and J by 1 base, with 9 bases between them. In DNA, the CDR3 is TGTGCCAGCAGCTATAACAGGGGCACAGATACGCAGTATTTT. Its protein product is CASSYNRGTDTQYF.

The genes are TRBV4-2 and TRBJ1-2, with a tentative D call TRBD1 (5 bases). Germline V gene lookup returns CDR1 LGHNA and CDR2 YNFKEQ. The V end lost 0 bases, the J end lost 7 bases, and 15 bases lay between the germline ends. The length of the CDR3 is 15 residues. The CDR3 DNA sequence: TGTGCCAGCAGCCAAGATGTCGGCAGGGCAGGTGGCTACACCTTC. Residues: CASSQDVGRAGGYTF.

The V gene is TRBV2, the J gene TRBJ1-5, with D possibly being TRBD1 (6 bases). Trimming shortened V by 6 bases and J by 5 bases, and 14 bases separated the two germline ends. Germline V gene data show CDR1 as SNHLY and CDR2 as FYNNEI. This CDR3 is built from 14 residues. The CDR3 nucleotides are TGTGCCAGCAGGCGCGGGGGCGTCGATCAGCCCCAGCATTTT. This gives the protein CASRRGGVDQPQHF.

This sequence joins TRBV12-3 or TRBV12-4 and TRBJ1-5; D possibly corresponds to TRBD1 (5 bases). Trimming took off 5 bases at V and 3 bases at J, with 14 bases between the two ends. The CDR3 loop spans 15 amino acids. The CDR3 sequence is CASSPTLGDNQPQHF. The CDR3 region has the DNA TGTGCCAGCAGTCCTACCCTAGGGGACAATCAGCCCCAGCATTTT.

The DNA of the CDR3 is TGTGCCAGCAGCCAAGATTACTGGGACACTGAAGCTTTCTTT. Its protein is CASSQDYWDTEAFF. The chain links TRBV3-1 to TRBJ1-1; D not certain. V was pared by 0 bases and J by 3 bases, with 8 bases between. Per the germline V gene, CDR1 is LGHDT and CDR2 is YNNKEL (reference sequence). This CDR3 has 14 amino acids.

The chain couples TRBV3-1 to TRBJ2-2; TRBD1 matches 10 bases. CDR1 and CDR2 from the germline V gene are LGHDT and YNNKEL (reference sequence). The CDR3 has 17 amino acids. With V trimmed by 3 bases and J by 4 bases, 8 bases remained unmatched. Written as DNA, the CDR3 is TGTGCCAGCAGCCATGCCGGGACAGGGGTTGCCACCGGGGAGCTGTTTTTT. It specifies CASSHAGTGVATGELFF.

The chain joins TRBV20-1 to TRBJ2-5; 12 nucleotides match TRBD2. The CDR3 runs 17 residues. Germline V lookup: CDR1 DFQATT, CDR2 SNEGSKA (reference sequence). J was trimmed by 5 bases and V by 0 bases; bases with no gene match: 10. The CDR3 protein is CSARDLGPSGGAETQYF. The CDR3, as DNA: TGCAGTGCTAGAGATCTCGGGCCTAGCGGGGGGGCGGAGACCCAGTACTTC.

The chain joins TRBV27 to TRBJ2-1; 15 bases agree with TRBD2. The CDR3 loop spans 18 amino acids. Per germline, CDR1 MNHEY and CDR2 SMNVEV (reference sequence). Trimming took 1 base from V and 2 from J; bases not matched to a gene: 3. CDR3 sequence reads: CASSLLGLAGGPYNEQFF. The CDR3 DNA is TGTGCCAGCAGTTTATTGGGACTAGCGGGGGGACCCTACAATGAGCAGTTCTTC.

The CDR3 DNA is TGTGCCAGCTCACCACCTTCTCAAGAGACCCAGTACTTC. Protein sequence: CASSPPSQETQYF. This chain links TRBV18 with TRBJ2-5; D uncertain. The germline gives CDR1 KGHSH, CDR2 LQKENI. V dropped 0 bases and J dropped 2 bases, with 4 bases sitting between them. The CDR3 has 13 amino acids.

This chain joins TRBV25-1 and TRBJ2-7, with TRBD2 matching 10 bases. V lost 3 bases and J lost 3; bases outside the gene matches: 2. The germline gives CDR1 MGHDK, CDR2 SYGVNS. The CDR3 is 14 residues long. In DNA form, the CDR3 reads TGTGCCAGCAGTGATCCTAGCGGGGGCTACGAGCAGTACTTC. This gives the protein CASSDPSGGYEQYF.

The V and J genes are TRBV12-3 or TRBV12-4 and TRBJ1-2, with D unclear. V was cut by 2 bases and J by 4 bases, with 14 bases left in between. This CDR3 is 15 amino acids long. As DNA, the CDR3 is TGTGCCAGCAGTTTAAGGGTCAGGACCGTCTATGGCTACACCTTC. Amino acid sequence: CASSLRVRTVYGYTF.

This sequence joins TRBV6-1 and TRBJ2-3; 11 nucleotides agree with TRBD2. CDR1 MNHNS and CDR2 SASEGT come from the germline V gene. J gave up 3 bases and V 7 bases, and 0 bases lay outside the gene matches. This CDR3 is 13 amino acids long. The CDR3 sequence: CASIAGGTDTQYF. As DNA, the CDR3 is TGTGCCAGCATAGCGGGGGGGACAGATACGCAGTATTTT.

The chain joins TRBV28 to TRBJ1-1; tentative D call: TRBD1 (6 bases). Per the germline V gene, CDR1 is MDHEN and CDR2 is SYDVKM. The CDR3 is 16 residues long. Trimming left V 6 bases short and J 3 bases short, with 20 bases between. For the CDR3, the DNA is TGTGCCAGCAGGACGGTATACAGGGTTGGGGACACTGAAGCTTTCTTT. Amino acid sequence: CASRTVYRVGDTEAFF.